Sequencing of this T cell receptor beta chain was carried out in a study of CD8 T cells in Susac syndrome. It was with random hexamers that roughly 0.5 to 1 ug RNA was reverse transcribed. TCRdb itself ran the immunoSEQ multiplex PCR reads through MiXCR, one entry per CDR3 protein. Among 92,000 or so distinct CDR3 sequences listed, about 96% were seen once. This CDR3 is 14 amino acids long. V dropped 6 bases and J dropped 9; count of bases not matched to a gene: 13. Germline V gene data show CDR1 as SGHDN and CDR2 as FVKESK. The rearrangement links TRBV14 to TRBJ2-5; 7 bases line up with TRBD1. The clonotype comes from a human donor with Susac syndrome. The sequencing input was CD8+ T cells from PBMCs. CDR3 protein: CASSRTGAVGAQYF. The CDR3 bases are TGTGCCAGCAGTCGAACAGGGGCGGTGGGAGCCCAGTACTTC.